This T cell receptor beta chain comes out of a study of blood T cell repertoires in COVID-19. About the study: Whether acute or convalescent, the COVID-19 samples came from the United States, Italy and Spain. T cells, B-cell-depleted T cells, or PBMCs provided the cDNA or gDNA that served as material.

The CDR3 contains 16 residues. V lost 4 bases and J lost 8; bases outside the gene matches: 12. The V gene's germline CDR1 is LGHNA and CDR2 YNFKEQ. Original analysis: Amplification of reference gene primers provided the estimated nucleated cell counts. Sequencing was performed with immunoSEQ multiplex PCR; in TCRdb, only in-frame clones are kept and a portion is missing. V, J and clone size derive from that table, while D and trimming were established from the DNA sequence. The sample holds 40,000 to 50,000 clones; more than 75% are singletons and the top ten take approximately 4.9%. The TCR was taken from a human donor in a cohort sampled during active COVID-19. Sample: peripheral blood. The chain is built from TRBV4-2 and TRBJ1-3; 9 bases fit TRBD1. The chain's CDR3 is CASSPGTGLSGYTIYF. In DNA form, the CDR3 reads TGTGCCAGCAGCCCGGGGACAGGGTTATCGGGGTACACCATATATTTT.